This T cell receptor beta chain was sequenced during a study of PD-1 blockade in classical Hodgkin lymphoma. As concerns this clone: The target antigen is unknown.

Regarding time point: newly diagnosed, previously untreated cHL patient sample. Starting with thawed PBMCs, CD4+ T cells were purified by magnetic negative selection. Untreated, newly diagnosed classical Hodgkin lymphoma PBMCs served for comparison. TCRdb's table, derived via immunoSEQ multiplex PCR, lists solely in-frame clones and lacks some. In the table there are under 35,000 clones, about 89% of which are singletons. Study results and caveats: The study reported lower baseline TCR diversity in newly diagnosed patients than in healthy donors. The causes of the repertoire differences, possibly disease activity or prior therapy, remain undefined.

The source material was CD4+ T cells from blood. This clonotype was sampled from a human donor with classical Hodgkin lymphoma.

The CDR3 DNA follows: TGTGCCAGCAGGGGTACAGGGAGCCCCCCGAACACTGAAGCTTTCTTT. It codes for CASRGTGSPPNTEAFF. The rearrangement links TRBV5-4 to TRBJ1-1, with D possibly matching TRBD1 (6 bases). Germline V gene sequence: CDR1 SGHNT, CDR2 YYREEE (reference sequence). V was clipped by 5 bases and J by 1 base, with 18 bases between them. The CDR3 contains 16 residues.